A single sample is the source of the 27 T cell receptor beta chains below, sequenced in a study of OX40 agonist ivuxolimab in advanced cancers. Library creation used the immunoSEQ multiplex PCR assay. TCRdb's version of the immuneACCESS table is confined to in-frame rearrangements and falls short of the full clone set. An unresolved V gene accounts for under half of the shortfall where checked; the remainder is of unknown origin. The sample data list 42,000 or so clones, and about four fifths of these were observed just once. The top ten clonotypes cover 15% of the sample. Specimen: CD4+ or CD8+ T cells sorted from blood, collected in a trial of the OX40 agonist ivuxolimab. The source of these receptors is an adult with an advanced solid tumor such as melanoma, head and neck, liver or kidney cancer.

The J gene is TRBJ1-2, the V gene TRBV4-1; TRBD1 is a possible D gene (5 bases). The CDR3 sequence is 19 residues long. The germline CDR1 and CDR2 sequences are MGHRA and YSYEKL. Trimming left V 1 base short and J 2 bases short, with 23 bases between. In DNA, the CDR3 is TGCGCCAGCAGCCAAGGTGGCGGGGGACTAGGGACCCCAAACTATGGCTACACCTTC. It codes for CASSQGGGGLGTPNYGYTF.

The gene calls are TRBV6-5 and TRBJ2-1; D not resolved. Germline assignment: CDR1 MNHEY and CDR2 SVGAGI. This CDR3 region has 14 residues. Trimming shortened V by 0 bases and J by 1 base, and 4 bases separated the two germline ends. As DNA, the CDR3 is TGTGCCAGCAGTTACTCGGGGTCCTACAATGAGCAGTTCTTC. It translates to CASSYSGSYNEQFF.

The J gene is TRBJ2-7, the V gene TRBV30; a possible D gene is TRBD2 (5 bases). V was cut by 2 bases and J by 5 bases, with 16 bases left in between. The CDR3 has 14 residues. The germline V gene encodes CDR1 GTSNPN and CDR2 SVGIG (reference sequence). CDR3 sequence: CAWSPSGYRDEQYF. The CDR3 coding sequence is TGTGCCTGGAGTCCGTCGGGGTATAGGGACGAGCAGTACTTC.

The rearrangement uses TRBV30 and TRBJ2-3, with D possibly matching TRBD2 (7 bases). With 5 bases removed from V and 3 bases from J, the gap between germline ends came to 21 bases. This CDR3 has 16 residues. Germline V CDR1 and CDR2: GTSNPN, SVGIG (reference sequence). The DNA for the CDR3 is TGTGCCTGGGGGGGGGACGGGGGGCGAGTGACAGATACGCAGTATTTT. It codes for CAWGGDGGRVTDTQYF.

CDR3 amino acids: CASSGGHANTEAFF. The DNA of the CDR3 is TGTGCCAGCAGTGGGGGACACGCGAACACTGAAGCTTTCTTT. The chain has TRBV28 and TRBJ1-1; the D gene is possibly TRBD1 (6 bases). This CDR3 contains 14 residues. Trimming shortened V by 5 bases and J by 1 base, and 11 bases separated the two germline ends. In germline, CDR1 is MDHEN, CDR2 SYDVKM.

The chain links TRBV18 to TRBJ2-3; the D gene is possibly TRBD2 (6 bases). Trimming removed 1 base at V and 2 bases at J, with 19 bases between. This CDR3 has 18 residues. CDR1 and CDR2 (germline): KGHSH, LQKENI. The CDR3 nucleotides are TGTGCCAGCTCACCACGGGTACTAGCCGTCTCTCCCACAGATACGCAGTATTTT. Translating gives CASSPRVLAVSPTDTQYF.

This chain links TRBV5-1 with TRBJ2-7, with 9 nucleotides matching TRBD1. The CDR3 has 14 residues. Looked up from germline, CDR1 is SGHRS and CDR2 is YFSETQ. The trim removed 4 bases at V and 3 bases at J, leaving 5 bases unmatched. The CDR3 DNA reads as TGCGCCAGCAGCCTACGGACAGGGGACTACGAGCAGTACTTC. Translated, it gives CASSLRTGDYEQYF.

There are a few counts of this clone. The genes are TRBV6-5 and TRBJ1-4; D is ambiguous. Between the trimmed V and J ends, which lost 6 bases and 3 bases, there was a span of 11 bases. The CDR3 covers 14 residues. Germline CDR1 is MNHEY and CDR2 is SVGAGI. CDR3 sequence: CASSLGGSNEKLFF. In DNA, the CDR3 is TGTGCCAGCAGCCTAGGCGGATCTAATGAAAAACTGTTTTTT.

This sequence joins TRBV28 and TRBJ2-1; 7 bases map to TRBD2. With V trimmed by 6 bases and J by 9 bases, 17 bases remained unmatched. CDR3 length equals 16 residues. Per germline, CDR1 MDHEN and CDR2 SYDVKM. The CDR3 here is CASSRVGGLTGGEQFF. The CDR3 DNA is TGTGCCAGCAGCCGGGTGGGAGGGCTCACGGGGGGTGAGCAGTTCTTC.

This clone came up a few times. This chain uses TRBV11-2 with TRBJ2-5, with a possible D match to TRBD2 (5 bases). Trimming stripped 5 bases from V and 4 bases from J, with 17 bases between. In germline, CDR1 is SGHAT, CDR2 FQNNGV. The CDR3 covers 15 residues. DNA of the CDR3: TGTGCCAGCAGCAAGCCGGGGTATGACGGAGAGACCCAGTACTTC. Translating gives CASSKPGYDGETQYF.

This rearrangement joins TRBV11-2 to TRBJ2-1; 11 bases match TRBD2. Germline lookup yields CDR1 SGHAT and CDR2 FQNNGV. V shed 2 bases, J shed 0 bases, and the junction held 6 bases outside the gene matches. This CDR3 has 18 amino acids. CDR3 region: CASSLPLAGDSSYNEQFF. CDR3 bases: TGTGCCAGCAGCTTACCACTAGCGGGGGATAGCTCCTACAATGAGCAGTTCTTC.

The J gene is TRBJ1-2, the V gene TRBV30, with D uncertain. CDR3 length equals 15 residues. Per germline, CDR1 GTSNPN and CDR2 SVGIG (reference sequence). Trimming left V 4 bases short and J 0 bases short, with 15 bases between. The DNA of the CDR3 is TGTGCCTGGACGGCCTTCTTAACCCCTAACTATGGCTACACCTTC. Amino acid sequence: CAWTAFLTPNYGYTF.

This chain connects TRBV28 to TRBJ2-1, with 13 bases matching TRBD2. This CDR3 is built from 17 residues. V shed 5 bases, J shed 4 bases, and the junction held 8 bases outside the gene matches. In germline, CDR1 is MDHEN, CDR2 SYDVKM. CDR3 protein: CASSPGTSGNLYNEQFF. CDR3 sequence (DNA): TGTGCCAGCAGTCCCGGGACTAGCGGGAACCTTTACAATGAGCAGTTCTTC. The whole variable domain, remainder taken from reference TRBV28 and TRBJ2-1, is DVKVTQSSRYLVKRTGEKVFLECVQDMDHENMFWYRQDPGLGLRLIYFSYDVKMKEKGDIPEGYSVSREKKERFSLILESASTNQTSMYLCASSPGTSGNLYNEQFFGPGTRLTVL.

The rearrangement joins TRBV5-1 to TRBJ2-3, with D hard to call. Trimming removed 3 bases from V and 15 bases from J, with 17 bases in between. CDR1 SGHRS and CDR2 YFSETQ come from the germline V gene. The CDR3 is 12 amino acids. CDR3 residues: CASSSDAPLFYF. The DNA for the CDR3 is TGCGCCAGCAGCTCGGACGCTCCATTGTTTTATTTT.

V and J are TRBV27 and TRBJ1-6; tentative D call: TRBD1 (5 bases). Germline V gene sequence: CDR1 MNHEY, CDR2 SMNVEV (reference sequence). V lost 2 bases and J lost 6, with 14 bases in between. The CDR3 runs to 16 residues. The CDR3 loop reads CASSLVGAPFNSPLHF. The DNA of the CDR3 is TGTGCCAGCAGTTTAGTCGGGGCCCCGTTTAATTCACCCCTCCACTTT.

V gene TRBV7-2 combines with J gene TRBJ1-1, with D perhaps matching TRBD1 (5 bases). This CDR3 has 12 amino acids. Germline V CDR1 and CDR2: SGHTA, FQGNSA. V shed 5 bases and J shed 6 bases, with 10 bases lying between them. The CDR3 is CASSIPGAEAFF. The CDR3 nucleotides are TGTGCCAGCAGCATCCCGGGGGCTGAAGCTTTCTTT.

Only one count was recorded for this clone. J is TRBJ2-2 and V is TRBV4-1; the D is unclear. V lost 0 bases, J lost 4 bases, and 9 bases lay in between. The CDR3 spans 15 residues. The germline gives CDR1 MGHRA, CDR2 YSYEKL. CDR3 nucleotides: TGCGCCAGCAGCCAAGATGGCAGCTCCACCGGGGAGCTGTTTTTT. Translation: CASSQDGSSTGELFF.

The chain employs TRBV10-3 and TRBJ2-7, with 7 bases matching TRBD2. The junction had 10 bases not matched to a gene; V was cut back by 3 bases and J by 2 bases. Germline loops: CDR1 ENHRY, CDR2 SYGVKD. There are 16 residues in the CDR3. CDR3 residues: CAISDLEGLSPYEQYF. The CDR3 bases are TGTGCCATCAGTGATCTGGAGGGACTATCCCCCTACGAGCAGTACTTC.

Sample share makes this clone medium-sized (0.01 to 0.1%). This rearrangement joins TRBV6-1 to TRBJ1-2; 9 nucleotides match TRBD1. V was clipped by 6 bases and J by 2 bases; unmatched bases: 7. This CDR3 region has 15 residues. Per the germline V gene, CDR1 is MNHNS and CDR2 is SASEGT. CDR3 sequence reads: CASRPGQGINYGYTF. CDR3 coding DNA: TGTGCCAGCAGACCTGGACAGGGGATCAACTATGGCTACACCTTC.

Concerning this clone: Other DNA sequences in this sample translate to the same CDR3. J is TRBJ2-7 and V is TRBV28; D call uncertain. Germline loops: CDR1 MDHEN, CDR2 SYDVKM. The V end lost 5 bases, the J end lost 3 bases, and 2 bases lay between the germline ends. CDR3 size: 10 residues. CDR3 residues: CASSNYEQYF. The CDR3 DNA follows: TGTGCCAGCAGTAACTACGAGCAGTACTTC. Variable domain in full (rest from reference TRBV28 and TRBJ2-7): DVKVTQSSRYLVKRTGEKVFLECVQDMDHENMFWYRQDPGLGLRLIYFSYDVKMKEKGDIPEGYSVSREKKERFSLILESASTNQTSMYLCASSNYEQYFGPGTRLTVT.

This rearrangement joins TRBV5-1 to TRBJ1-2; the D is unclear. V dropped 2 bases and J dropped 5 bases, with 4 bases sitting between them. The germline CDR1 and CDR2 sequences are SGHRS and YFSETQ. The CDR3 sequence is 11 residues long. The chain's CDR3 is CASSFGYGYTF. In DNA, the CDR3 is TGCGCCAGCAGCTTCGGATATGGCTACACCTTC.

This rearrangement joins TRBV27 to TRBJ2-7; D is unresolved. V lost 5 bases and J 5 bases, leaving 19 bases between the germline ends. This CDR3 contains 15 residues. The germline V gene encodes CDR1 MNHEY and CDR2 SMNVEV (reference sequence). CDR3 amino acids: CASSAGPPSVHEQYF. CDR3 bases: TGTGCCAGCAGTGCCGGACCGCCTTCAGTGCACGAGCAGTACTTC.

This chain joins TRBV15 and TRBJ1-2, with 9 nucleotides matching TRBD1. CDR3 length: 14 amino acids. Losses at the gene ends were 4 bases for V and 1 base for J; bases not matched to a gene: 1. Germline V gives CDR1 LNHNV, CDR2 YYDKDF (reference sequence). The CDR3 here is CATSKGQGNYGYTF. Written as DNA, the CDR3 is TGTGCCACCAGCAAGGGACAGGGTAACTATGGCTACACCTTC.

The rearrangement joins TRBV5-1 to TRBJ2-7; 7 bases agree with TRBD2. Germline values: CDR1 SGHRS, CDR2 YFSETQ. V gave up 2 bases and J gave up 6 bases; unmatched junction bases: 8. This CDR3 has 14 residues. Here the CDR3 reads CASSLPREGGEQYF. DNA for the CDR3: TGCGCCAGCAGCTTACCGAGGGAGGGCGGCGAGCAGTACTTC. Together with reference TRBV5-1 and TRBJ2-7, the CDR3 gives the full variable domain: KAGVTQTPRYLIKTRGQQVTLSCSPISGHRSVSWYQQTPGQGLQFLFEYFSETQRNKGNFPGRFSGRQFSNSRSEMNVSTLELGDSALYLCASSLPREGGEQYFGPGTRLTVT.

The chain employs TRBV7-9 and TRBJ2-7; TRBD2 matches at 9 bases. V dropped 3 bases and J dropped 0; count of bases not matched to a gene: 6. This CDR3 contains 16 residues. CDR1 is SEHNR, CDR2 FQNEAQ, per germline (reference sequence). CDR3 nucleotides: TGTGCCAGCAGCTTGGTCGAGCGGGAGGACTCCTACGAGCAGTACTTC. Translation: CASSLVEREDSYEQYF. Based on the CDR3 plus reference TRBV7-9 and TRBJ2-7, the full variable domain is DTGVSQNPRHKITKRGQNVTFRCDPISEHNRLYWYRQTLGQGPEFLTYFQNEAQLEKSRLLSDRFSAERPKGSFSTLEIQRTEQGDSAMYLCASSLVEREDSYEQYFGPGTRLTVT.

The chain joins TRBV5-4 to TRBJ2-7; TRBD2 is a possible D gene (6 bases). There are 12 residues in the CDR3. From germline, CDR1 is SGHNT and CDR2 YYREEE (reference sequence). Trimming left V 5 bases short and J 7 bases short, with 13 bases between. The CDR3 spells CASSSEGREQYF. The CDR3 coding sequence is TGTGCCAGCAGTTCGGAGGGGAGGGAGCAGTACTTC.

The chain recombines TRBV5-1 with TRBJ1-2; 9 nucleotides agree with TRBD1. The CDR3 extends over 17 amino acids. J was trimmed by 4 bases and V by 2 bases; bases with no gene match: 12. Germline CDR1 and CDR2: SGHRS and YFSETQ. For the CDR3, the DNA is TGCGCCAGCAGCTTAGCTCCGGGACAGGGTGTAGGCTATGGCTACACCTTC. Residues: CASSLAPGQGVGYGYTF.